The entry below describes one T cell receptor (beta chain). The data belong to a study of T cell repertoires in cytomegalovirus infection. The germline gives CDR1 SGHAT, CDR2 FQNNGV. There are 14 residues in the CDR3. The V and J ends lost 1 base and 5 bases, in that order; junction bases with no gene match: 3. In TCRdb, the reads were re-called with MiXCR into one record per CDR3 protein. Altogether hundreds of thousands of distinct CDR3 sequences are present, approximately 25% being singletons, with the ten largest covering 8%. This receptor was obtained from a human donor in good health (CMV status not recorded). Some clones in this sample may be carry-over from other donors' samples. Sequencing was carried out using CD8+ T cells from PBMCs. This chain links TRBV11-2 with TRBJ2-3, with 7 bases that match TRBD2. CDR3 in amino acids: CASSLGSGGDTQYF. CDR3 DNA sequence: TGTGCCAGCAGCTTAGGTTCGGGGGGAGATACGCAGTATTTT.